This T cell receptor (beta chain) was sequenced in a study of blood T cell repertoires in COVID-19. Study-wide context: Material from acute and convalescent COVID-19 was sourced from the United States, Italy and Spain. In each case, the material was cDNA or gDNA derived from T cells, B-cell-depleted T cells, or PBMCs.

Followed longitudinally, the Seattle patients had been enrolled during active infection. Under the authors' procedure: Nucleated cell number was recorded as an estimate derived from reference gene primer amplification. Clones were sequenced by immunoSEQ multiplex PCR, and TCRdb holds only the in-frame ones, with some missing. That table is the source of V, J and clone size, and D and trimming were worked out from the DNA. This sample has about 350,000 clones, with approximately 90% found just once. Germline assignment: CDR1 LNHDA and CDR2 SQIVND (reference sequence). With V trimmed by 5 bases and J by 5 bases, 6 bases remained unmatched. This CDR3 is 15 amino acids long.

The chain employs TRBV19 and TRBJ1-6; 7 bases align to TRBD1. Sequencing was performed on peripheral blood. The TCR comes from a woman in her sixties with COVID-19, enrolled during active disease. CDR3 region: CASSRQGVNNSPLHF. The CDR3 region has the DNA TGTGCCAGTAGTCGACAGGGCGTAAATAATTCACCCCTCCACTTT.